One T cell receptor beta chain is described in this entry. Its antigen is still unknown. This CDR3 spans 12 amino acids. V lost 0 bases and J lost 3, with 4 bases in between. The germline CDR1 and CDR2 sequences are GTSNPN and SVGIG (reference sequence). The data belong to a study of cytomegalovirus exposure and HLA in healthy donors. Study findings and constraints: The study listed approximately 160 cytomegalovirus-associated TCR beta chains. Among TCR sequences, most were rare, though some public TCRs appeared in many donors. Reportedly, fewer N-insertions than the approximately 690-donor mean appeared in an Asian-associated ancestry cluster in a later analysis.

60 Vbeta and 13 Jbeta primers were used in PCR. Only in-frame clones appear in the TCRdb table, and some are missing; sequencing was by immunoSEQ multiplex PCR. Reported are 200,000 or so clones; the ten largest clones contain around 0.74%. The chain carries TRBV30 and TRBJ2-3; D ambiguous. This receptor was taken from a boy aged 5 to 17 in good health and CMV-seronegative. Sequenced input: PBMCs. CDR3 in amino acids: CAWSVTTDTQYF. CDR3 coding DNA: TGTGCCTGGAGTGTAACAACAGATACGCAGTATTTT.